Sequencing of this TCR beta chain was carried out in a study of cytomegalovirus exposure and HLA in healthy donors. Study details: An analysis done earlier identified 117 million unique TCR beta sequences from about 179 million T cells.

Turning to this clone: Its antigen is unknown.

V trimming: 6 bases; J trimming: 0 bases; junction bases outside the gene matches: 4. Germline lookup yields CDR1 MDHEN and CDR2 SYDVKM. CDR3 size: 14 residues. Use of 60 Vbeta and 13 Jbeta primers characterized the PCR. Measured with immunoSEQ multiplex PCR; TCRdb has only the in-frame clones, and not every one. Recorded here are 100,000 to 150,000 clones; the top ten clones represent 1.5% to 2%. Overall study results and limits: In a later analysis, most CMV-associated TCR beta chains appeared HLA-restricted. A few V segments could not be told apart, such as TRBV6-2 and TRBV6-3, and were left out.

This TCR was recovered from a man younger than 30 in good health and CMV-seronegative. The chain has TRBV28 and TRBJ2-7; 8 bases map to TRBD1. The sample comprised PBMCs. Here the CDR3 reads CASRPTGGSYEQYF. The CDR3 region has the DNA TGTGCCAGCAGGCCCACAGGGGGCTCCTACGAGCAGTACTTC.